These 31 T cell receptor beta chains originate from one sample sequenced in a study of T cell repertoires in cytomegalovirus infection (dated by TCRdb to 2018 to 2020). These receptors are not linked to any known antigen. What the treatment or condition label conveys for this sample: in vitro stimulation with specific CMV peptide epitopes to enrich CMV-specific T cells. The reads were generated on an Illumina HiSeq 1500. TCRdb cleaned the public reads at Q25 with fastp, built clones with MiXCR and kept in-frame beta chains. For every CDR3 protein sequence, its rows merge into one entry that carries the most common genes and DNA. This sample has some 590,000 distinct CDR3 sequences in its table, and approximately 40% of those were observed once. 48% of the sample is in the top ten clones. This material consisted of cultured PBMCs, taken from culture after CMV antigen stimulation. The source of these receptors is a human donor in good health (CMV status not recorded). Some clones in this sample may be carry-over from other donors' samples.

J is TRBJ1-2 and V is TRBV7-2; D call uncertain. V was cut by 1 base and J by 8 bases, with 8 bases left in between. This CDR3 is built from 12 residues. The V gene's germline CDR1 is SGHTA and CDR2 FQGNSA. DNA of the CDR3: TGTGCCAGCAGCTTAGTCGGGGAGGGCTACACCTTC. Its translation is CASSLVGEGYTF. The full variable domain, with the rest looked up from reference TRBV7-2 and TRBJ1-2, is GAGVSQSPSNKVTEKGKDVELRCDPISGHTALYWYRQSLGQGLEFLIYFQGNSAPDKSGLPSDRFSAERTGGSVSTLTIQRTQQEDSAVYLCASSLVGEGYTFGSGTRLTVV.

The J gene is TRBJ1-2, the V gene TRBV4-1; tentative D call: TRBD1 (6 bases). V was pared by 1 base and J by 4 bases, with 19 bases between. Germline assignment: CDR1 MGHRA and CDR2 YSYEKL. This CDR3 is built from 17 residues. CDR3 loop: CASSQAAGARLGYGYTF. The CDR3 nucleotides read TGCGCCAGCAGCCAAGCTGCGGGGGCGCGGCTCGGCTATGGCTACACCTTC.

The chain has TRBV12-3 or TRBV12-4 and TRBJ1-4, with 7 bases lining up with TRBD1. This CDR3 is 15 amino acids long. V lost 6 bases and J lost 7; bases outside the gene matches: 11. This chain's CDR3 is CASSRGAGGSEKLFF. The CDR3 DNA sequence: TGTGCCAGCAGCCGGGGGGCAGGGGGAAGTGAAAAACTGTTTTTT.

The V and J genes are TRBV7-2 and TRBJ2-1; tentatively, D is TRBD1 (5 bases). Germline lookup yields CDR1 SGHTA and CDR2 FQGNSA. V lost 4 bases to trimming and J lost 3 bases, with 13 bases between them. This CDR3 region has 15 residues. Written as DNA, the CDR3 is TGTGCCAGCAGCTCAGGGAATGTTCTCTACAATGAGCAGTTCTTC. Its translation: CASSSGNVLYNEQFF.

Turning to this clonotype: A read error may produce the germline difference seen at one junction end. CDR3 nucleotides: TGTGCCAGCAGCTCCGAAGAAAACTACGGTTTT. The encoded protein is CASSSEENYGF. The chain is built from TRBV7-4 and TRBJ2-3; no reliable D call. The CDR3 runs 11 residues. Germline V CDR1 and CDR2: SGHVT, SQSDAQ.

Ten or more counts support this clonotype. The V gene is TRBV7-2, the J gene TRBJ2-7, with D possibly matching TRBD2 (7 bases). The V gene's germline CDR1 is SGHTA and CDR2 FQGNSA. The CDR3 length is 15 residues. V was trimmed by 5 bases and J by 3 bases, leaving 17 bases between them. This CDR3 reads CASSPRGGSRYEQYF. The CDR3 DNA reads TGTGCCAGCAGCCCGAGGGGGGGCTCCCGCTACGAGCAGTACTTC.

This clonotype has just a few counts. The chain recombines TRBV7-2 with TRBJ1-5; tentative D call: TRBD1 (5 bases). CDR3 length: 13 amino acids. Germline V gene sequence: CDR1 SGHTA, CDR2 FQGNSA. The V end was cut by 7 bases, the J end by 6 bases, with 13 bases between. The CDR3 coding sequence is TGTGCCAGCACCCCCAGGGTCGGTCAGCCCCAGCATTTT. Its translation is CASTPRVGQPQHF.

The chain has TRBV6-2 or TRBV6-3 and TRBJ2-1; D is undetermined. Germline CDR1 reads MNHEY; CDR2 reads SVGEGT. Trimming removed 8 bases from V and 0 bases from J, with 14 bases in between. The CDR3 totals 15 residues. The CDR3 nucleotides read TGTGCCAGCGGTGATGTGCTGTCCTCCTACAATGAGCAGTTCTTC. It is translated as CASGDVLSSYNEQFF.

The V and J genes are TRBV7-2 and TRBJ2-1; D unclear. The V end was cut by 5 bases, the J end by 7 bases, with 15 bases between. Looked up from germline, CDR1 is SGHTA and CDR2 is FQGNSA. The CDR3 spans 14 residues. CDR3 in amino acids: CASSLLTDENEQFF. The CDR3 DNA reads as TGTGCCAGCAGCCTTTTGACGGACGAGAATGAGCAGTTCTTC.

This clonotype was detected many times. DNA of the CDR3: TGTGCCAGCAGCTTAGTGGGTGGAGGGACCTACAATGAGCAGTTCTTC. Amino acid sequence: CASSLVGGGTYNEQFF. The chain employs TRBV7-2 and TRBJ2-1; perhaps TRBD2 as D (6 bases). The V and J ends lost 1 base and 2 bases respectively, with 12 bases between them. This CDR3 is 16 amino acids long. Per germline, CDR1 SGHTA and CDR2 FQGNSA.

V usage is TRBV12-3 or TRBV12-4 and J usage is TRBJ2-1; 12 nucleotides line up with TRBD2. This CDR3 has 15 residues. Losses at the gene ends were 5 bases for V and 10 bases for J; bases not matched to a gene: 9. The CDR3 here is CASSTASGGAGEQFF. The CDR3 DNA reads TGTGCCAGCAGTACAGCTAGCGGGGGGGCCGGGGAGCAGTTCTTC.

A few counts support this clonotype. The chain couples TRBV7-8 to TRBJ1-6, with TRBD1 as a possible D gene (5 bases). In germline, CDR1 is SGHVS, CDR2 FQNEAQ. This CDR3 has 16 amino acids. The V end was cut by 2 bases, the J end by 7 bases, with 15 bases between. The CDR3 DNA sequence: TGTGCCAGCAGCTTAATAAGGGGTTCGTTAAATTCACCCCTCCACTTT. Translated, it gives CASSLIRGSLNSPLHF.

This chain links TRBV6-2 or TRBV6-3 with TRBJ2-1; 9 bases are a match to TRBD1. V dropped 5 bases and J dropped 4; count of bases not matched to a gene: 6. Germline V gene lookup returns CDR1 MNHEY and CDR2 SVGEGT. This CDR3 contains 15 residues. The DNA for the CDR3 is TGTGCCAGCAGTGCACCGGGACAGGGTTACAATGAGCAGTTCTTC. It encodes CASSAPGQGYNEQFF.

The V and J genes are TRBV20-1 and TRBJ2-3, with a weak D call TRBD1 (6 bases). Per germline, CDR1 DFQATT and CDR2 SNEGSKA (reference sequence). V was cut by 4 bases and J by 4 bases, with 6 bases left in between. CDR3 length: 11 residues. CDR3 loop: CSANRADTQYF. As DNA, the CDR3 is TGCAGTGCTAACAGGGCAGATACGCAGTATTTT.

Many counts were recorded for this clonotype. The V call is TRBV7-6, the J call TRBJ2-1, with D uncertain. V was cut by 6 bases and J by 5 bases, with 20 bases left in between. Germline values: CDR1 SGHVS, CDR2 FNYEAQ. The CDR3 is made up of 16 amino acids. CDR3 amino acids: CASSDPLRSWDNEQFF. CDR3 DNA: TGTGCCAGCAGTGACCCGTTGCGATCCTGGGACAATGAGCAGTTCTTC.

This rearrangement joins TRBV6-1 to TRBJ1-6; tentatively, D is TRBD1 (6 bases). This CDR3 region has 14 residues. Germline values: CDR1 MNHNS, CDR2 SASEGT. V was clipped by 6 bases and J by 17 bases, with 23 bases between them. The CDR3 region has the DNA TGTGCCAGCAGGGAAAGAGCCAGGGGCTTACCTTTCCACTTT. Translation gives CASRERARGLPFHF.

The chain carries TRBV7-3 and TRBJ2-3; a weak D match, TRBD2 (7 bases). Looked up from germline, CDR1 is SGHTA and CDR2 is FQGTGA. Trimming removed 3 bases from V and 3 bases from J, with 31 bases in between. This CDR3 is built from 21 residues. Here the CDR3 DNA reads TGTGCCAGCAGCTTCAAGAGACCTGGGGGCGGGAGAAAGGATAGAACAGATACGCAGTATTTT. The encoded protein is CASSFKRPGGGRKDRTDTQYF.

This chain uses TRBV2 with TRBJ2-5; 9 bases are a match to TRBD1. Trimming at V came to 5 bases and at J to 5 bases, leaving 9 bases not matched to a gene. This CDR3 contains 15 residues. Germline assignment: CDR1 SNHLY and CDR2 FYNNEI. CDR3 sequence: CASSPGTGLLETQYF. CDR3 DNA: TGTGCCAGCAGTCCCGGGACAGGGCTATTGGAGACCCAGTACTTC. Using reference TRBV2 and TRBJ2-5 for the parts outside the CDR3, the full variable domain is EPEVTQTPSHQVTQMGQEVILRCVPISNHLYFYWYRQILGQKVEFLVSFYNNEISEKSEIFDDQFSVERPDGSNFTLKIRSTKLEDSAMYFCASSPGTGLLETQYFGPGTRLLVL.

This chain joins TRBV7-9 and TRBJ2-7; 8 bases align to TRBD2. V lost 1 base, J lost 1 base, and 3 bases stayed unmatched. Germline CDR1 reads SEHNR; CDR2 reads FQNEAQ (reference sequence). The CDR3 contains 15 residues. For the CDR3, the DNA is TGTGCCAGCAGCTTAGGGCGGGAGGAGTCCTACGAGCAGTACTTC. Translating it yields CASSLGREESYEQYF.

The V call is TRBV6-1, the J call TRBJ2-7, with 12 bases that match TRBD2. CDR3 length equals 15 residues. Germline V gene lookup returns CDR1 MNHNS and CDR2 SASEGT. Trimming at V came to 7 bases and at J to 0 bases, leaving 4 bases not matched to a gene. The DNA for the CDR3 is TGTGCCAGCAAGCCGGGACTAGCGGGCTCCTACGAGCAGTACTTC. Amino acids: CASKPGLAGSYEQYF.

The V call is TRBV19, the J call TRBJ1-6; D remains unclear. The V gene lost 3 bases and the J gene lost 10 bases, with 19 bases spanning the gap. CDR3 length: 16 residues. Germline CDR1 LNHDA, CDR2 SQIVND (reference sequence). CDR3 coding DNA: TGTGCCAGTAGTATGGACGGCGAACTCCTTTGGTCACCCCTCCACTTT. As protein: CASSMDGELLWSPLHF.

The chain links TRBV6-8 to TRBJ2-3; D may be TRBD2 (5 bases). Germline CDR1 is MNHGY and CDR2 is SAAAGT. The CDR3 contains 16 residues. The germline V and J ends were trimmed by 5 bases and 0 bases, with 15 bases remaining between them. As DNA, the CDR3 is TGTGCCAGCAGTACCCCGGGTCGCGGGAGCACAGATACGCAGTATTTT. Protein sequence: CASSTPGRGSTDTQYF.

The chain recombines TRBV11-2 with TRBJ2-3; TRBD1 aligns across 8 bases. Germline loops: CDR1 SGHAT, CDR2 FQNNGV. Trimming at V came to 5 bases and at J to 0 bases, leaving 10 bases not matched to a gene. The CDR3 is 17 amino acids. Written as DNA, the CDR3 is TGTGCCAGCAGCCAAGGACAGGGTTGGAGTAGCACAGATACGCAGTATTTT. Protein sequence: CASSQGQGWSSTDTQYF.

This chain joins TRBV11-2 and TRBJ2-1; maybe TRBD2 (6 bases). CDR1 is SGHAT, CDR2 FQNNGV, per germline. The CDR3 totals 14 residues. V lost 7 bases to trimming and J lost 7 bases, with 17 bases between them. The CDR3 sequence is CASTRELASNEQFF. CDR3 sequence (DNA): TGTGCCAGCACCCGGGAGTTAGCCTCAAATGAGCAGTTCTTC.

This clonotype was counted between two and nine times. The CDR3 sequence: CSAVSGTGFNTEAFF. CDR3 DNA: TGCAGTGCGGTGTCCGGGACAGGGTTCAACACTGAAGCTTTCTTT. The chain is built from TRBV20-1 and TRBJ1-1; TRBD1 matches at 9 bases. The CDR3 extends over 15 amino acids. J gave up 2 bases and V 6 bases, and 10 bases lay outside the gene matches. Germline-derived CDR1 and CDR2 are DFQATT and SNEGSKA (reference sequence).

The rearrangement joins TRBV12-3 or TRBV12-4 to TRBJ1-6; the D gene is possibly TRBD1 (6 bases). V gave up 7 bases and J gave up 11 bases, with 15 bases separating them. The CDR3 runs 13 residues. The CDR3 DNA reads TGTGCCAGCACCCCGACAGGAGGGGCACCCCTCCACTTT. It translates to CASTPTGGAPLHF.

J is TRBJ2-1 and V is TRBV7-2; weak D call: TRBD2 (6 bases). This CDR3 is 13 amino acids long. Germline-derived CDR1 and CDR2 are SGHTA and FQGNSA. With 5 bases removed from V and 9 bases from J, the gap between germline ends came to 14 bases. The CDR3 sequence: CASSARLGGEQFF. The DNA of the CDR3 is TGTGCCAGCAGCGCACGACTGGGGGGTGAGCAGTTCTTC.

The genes are TRBV6-1 and TRBJ1-1; 9 bases fit TRBD1. J gave up 5 bases and V 7 bases, and 8 bases lay outside the gene matches. Germline V gene lookup returns CDR1 MNHNS and CDR2 SASEGT. This CDR3 region has 14 residues. The CDR3 DNA follows: TGTGCCAGCACCCAAGGGACAGGGAGTACTGAAGCTTTCTTT. It encodes CASTQGTGSTEAFF.

The CDR3 is CASGAGSYNEQFF. CDR3 sequence (DNA): TGTGCCAGCGGTGCCGGCTCCTACAATGAGCAGTTCTTC. The genes are TRBV6-5 and TRBJ2-1; no definite D call. CDR3 length: 13 residues. Trimming cost V 8 bases and J 0 bases, with 8 bases left between them. Germline V gene lookup returns CDR1 MNHEY and CDR2 SVGAGI.

V and J are TRBV6-1 and TRBJ2-1, with 7 bases matching TRBD1. Germline loops: CDR1 MNHNS, CDR2 SASEGT. The CDR3 runs 14 residues. V was clipped by 2 bases and J by 3 bases; unmatched bases: 1. The CDR3: CASSENRGYNEQFF. CDR3 nucleotide sequence: TGTGCCAGCAGTGAAAACAGGGGCTACAATGAGCAGTTCTTC.

The chain recombines TRBV9 with TRBJ1-1; D gene unclear. The CDR3 is made up of 14 amino acids. Germline CDR1 SGDLS, CDR2 YYNGEE. V lost 3 bases and J 1 base, leaving 10 bases between the germline ends. The CDR3 DNA reads as TGTGCCAGCAGCGGGGGTAGCAAGAACACTGAAGCTTTCTTT. Translation: CASSGGSKNTEAFF.